This T cell receptor (beta chain) was sequenced in a study of cytomegalovirus exposure and HLA in healthy donors. Study outcomes and limitations: Reports showed the classifier diagnosing cytomegalovirus status with high specificity and sensitivity.

Looked up from germline, CDR1 is WNHNN and CDR2 is SYGVQD (reference sequence). This CDR3 region has 14 residues. V lost 5 bases to trimming and J lost 5 bases, with 15 bases between them. TCRdb's copy holds only in-frame clones and misses some; the assay was immunoSEQ multiplex PCR. The sample lists roughly 300,000 clones, approximately 87% occurring once. Only a few counts were recorded for this clone. Its specificity is not known. The receptor was derived from a woman aged 18-35 years in good health and CMV-seronegative. This chain uses TRBV10-1 with TRBJ1-1; perhaps TRBD1 as D (5 bases). Input material: PBMCs. The CDR3 region is CASSSSRAMTEAFF. CDR3 sequence (DNA): TGCGCCAGCAGTTCGTCCAGGGCCATGACTGAAGCTTTCTTT.